Listed below are T cell receptor beta chains from one sample, sequenced in a study of breast tumors, draining lymph nodes, adjacent tissues. One entry per CDR3 protein results from TCRdb running MiXCR on the multiplex PCR reads. Of around 290,000 distinct CDR3 sequences listed, roughly 30% are singletons. The sequencing sample was made of axillary lymph node tissue. These receptor sequences come from a female donor with breast cancer. Some clones in this sample may be carry-over from other donors' samples. Both conserved end residues are part of each CDR3. D genes are given only for firm matches. Where a row states a size, it is once, few, many or the class of an expanded clone; other rows omit it.

d_gene	v_gene	j_gene	abundance	CDR3aa	CDR3nt
.	TRBV29-1	TRBJ2-2	many	CSARIGAGELFF	TGCAGCGCTCGGATTGGGGCCGGGGAGCTGTTTTTT
.	TRBV9	TRBJ1-1	.	CASSVGPVNTEAFF	TGTGCCAGCAGCGTAGGTCCGGTCAACACTGAAGCTTTCTTT
.	TRBV6-1	TRBJ2-1	.	CAGSESMDNEQFF	TGTGCCGGCAGTGAATCAATGGACAATGAGCAGTTCTTC
.	TRBV9	TRBJ1-1	.	CASRGFAGDTEAFF	TGTGCCAGCAGAGGGTTCGCGGGGGACACTGAAGCTTTCTTT
TRBD2	TRBV10-2	TRBJ2-1	many	CASIGAGARNEQFF	TGCGCCAGCATCGGGGCGGGAGCTAGAAATGAGCAGTTCTTC
TRBD1	TRBV9	TRBJ2-1	many	CASSVTGGGQGSYNEQFF	TGTGCCAGCAGCGTAACGGGTGGCGGACAGGGATCCTACAATGAGCAGTTCTTC
.	TRBV29-1	TRBJ2-1	many	CSVVFVAGGEQFF	TGCAGCGTTGTATTTGTAGCTGGGGGTGAGCAGTTCTTC
TRBD1	TRBV7-8	TRBJ1-6	once	CASSLGTGLNSPLHF	TGTGCCAGCAGCTTAGGGACAGGCCTAAATTCACCCCTCCACTTT
TRBD2	TRBV20-1	TRBJ2-2	many	CSARDRLARELFF	TGCAGTGCTAGAGATCGACTAGCTCGGGAGCTGTTTTTT
TRBD1	TRBV28	TRBJ2-7	few	CASSGQDPYEQYF	TGTGCCAGCAGTGGACAGGACCCCTACGAGCAGTACTTC
.	TRBV20-1	TRBJ2-2	.	CSARVWSSVTTGGLFF	TGCAGTGCTAGAGTCTGGAGTAGCGTGACCACCGGGGGGCTGTTTTTT
TRBD2	TRBV5-4	TRBJ2-1	few	CASSPRTSGRISSYNEQFF	TGTGCCAGCAGCCCAAGGACTAGCGGGAGAATTAGCTCCTACAATGAGCAGTTCTTC
.	TRBV2	TRBJ1-3	.	CASSTLASYGYTIYF	TGTGCCAGCAGTACCTTGGCCTCCTATGGCTACACCATATATTTT
TRBD2	TRBV29-1	TRBJ2-5	.	CSVTRGLAGAQETQYF	TGCAGCGTCACAAGGGGGCTAGCGGGAGCCCAAGAGACCCAGTACTTC
TRBD1	TRBV20-1	TRBJ2-4	few	CSVHRGLAKNIQYF	TGCAGTGTTCACAGGGGGTTAGCCAAAAACATTCAGTACTTC
TRBD1	TRBV10-2	TRBJ1-5	.	CASGRQGGGQPQHF	TGCGCCAGCGGTCGACAGGGTGGTGGACAGCCCCAGCATTTT
.	TRBV25-1	TRBJ2-5	many	CASSEYGASSETQYF	TGTGCCAGCAGTGAATATGGGGCTAGTTCGGAGACCCAGTACTTC
TRBD2	TRBV5-1	TRBJ2-3	many	CASSLDPAGVADTQYF	TGCGCCAGCAGCTTGGATCCAGCGGGAGTGGCAGATACGCAGTATTTT
.	TRBV5-8	TRBJ2-3	few	CASSLDVTWTRSTDTQYF	TGTGCCAGCAGCTTGGACGTTACTTGGACCCGGTCCACAGATACGCAGTATTTT
.	TRBV13	TRBJ1-2	many	CASSLGQGRSYGYTF	TGTGCCAGCAGCTTAGGCCAGGGGCGTAGCTATGGCTACACCTTC
.	TRBV7-9	TRBJ2-7	many	CASSLQPYEQYF	TGTGCCAGCAGCTTACAACCCTACGAGCAGTACTTC
TRBD1	TRBV12-3/TRBV12-4	TRBJ1-5	many	CASRQGNSNQPQHF	TGTGCCAGCAGACAGGGGAATAGCAATCAGCCCCAGCATTTT
.	TRBV5-1	TRBJ2-5	.	CASSLQLQGGKTQYF	TGCGCCAGCAGCTTACAATTACAGGGGGGGAAGACCCAGTACTTC
TRBD2	TRBV5-1	TRBJ2-2	many	CASSSTSGTPGAGELFF	TGCGCCAGCAGCAGTACTAGCGGGACGCCAGGAGCCGGGGAGCTGTTTTTT
.	TRBV7-9	TRBJ1-1	.	CASSSEITDEAFF	TGTGCCAGCAGCTCGGAGATAACAGATGAAGCTTTCTTT
TRBD1	TRBV5-1	TRBJ2-2	many	CASSLAGTGTGELFF	TGCGCCAGCAGCTTGGCCGGGACAGGCACCGGGGAGCTGTTTTTT
.	TRBV29-1	TRBJ2-5	many	CSVDLGKRETQYF	TGCAGCGTTGATTTGGGGAAACGAGAGACCCAGTACTTC
TRBD2	TRBV6-2/TRBV6-3	TRBJ2-5	few	CASSSVAGSTQETQYF	TGTGCCAGCAGTTCCGTAGCGGGGTCGACGCAAGAGACCCAGTACTTC